Below are 5 T cell receptor beta chains sequenced from a single sample in a study of blood T cell repertoires in COVID-19. TCRdb keeps only in-frame clones here, not all; method: immunoSEQ multiplex PCR. The repertoire includes approximately 290,000 clones, about 85% of them detected once, and about 0.9% sits in the top ten. The material sequenced was peripheral blood. The receptors stem from a human donor with COVID-19, enrolled during active disease. The donor label of this sample is uncertain.

The V and J genes are TRBV6-5 and TRBJ1-2; 7 bases are a match to TRBD1. V gave up 5 bases and J gave up 4 bases; unmatched junction bases: 4. The CDR3 contains 13 residues. Germline CDR1 MNHEY, CDR2 SVGAGI. The DNA of the CDR3 is TGTGCCAGCAGTCGGGACAGACTCTATGGCTACACCTTC. This codes for CASSRDRLYGYTF.

The chain recombines TRBV4-3 with TRBJ2-1; 11 bases are a match to TRBD2. The V gene's germline CDR1 is LGHNA and CDR2 YSLEER. V dropped 0 bases and J dropped 9; count of bases not matched to a gene: 7. This CDR3 contains 16 residues. The CDR3 loop reads CASSQDVAGGHGEQFF. Here the CDR3 DNA reads TGCGCCAGCAGCCAAGATGTAGCGGGAGGGCACGGTGAGCAGTTCTTC.

The chain employs TRBV5-6 and TRBJ1-6; D unresolved. The CDR3 consists of 16 residues. Trimming stripped 1 base from V and 0 bases from J, with 8 bases between. CDR1 and CDR2 (germline): SGHDT, YYEEEE. This chain's CDR3 is CASSLSSGSYNSPLHF. DNA for the CDR3: TGTGCCAGCAGCTTGTCTTCGGGCTCCTATAATTCACCCCTCCACTTT.

This chain links TRBV10-3 with TRBJ2-7; 9 nucleotides align to TRBD1. The germline V gene encodes CDR1 ENHRY and CDR2 SYGVKD. V was pared by 4 bases and J by 6 bases, with 10 bases of the junction left unmatched. There are 15 residues in the CDR3. CDR3 in DNA: TGTGCCATCAGTGGTGGGACAGGGAAGGTCGGCGAGCAGTACTTC. It codes for CAISGGTGKVGEQYF.

This clone came up once. Here the CDR3 reads CASTLGGWDTDTQYF. Here the CDR3 DNA reads TGTGCCAGCACCCTCGGGGGGTGGGACACAGATACGCAGTATTTT. V is TRBV5-8 and J is TRBJ2-3, with 7 bases lining up with TRBD2. After removal of 6 bases from V and 2 bases from J, the junction contained 9 bases not matched to a gene. The CDR3 covers 15 residues. Germline V gene data show CDR1 as SGHTS and CDR2 as YDEGEE.